Listed below are T cell receptor beta chains from one sample, sequenced in a study of blood T cell repertoires in COVID-19. Using immunoSEQ multiplex PCR, the repertoire was profiled, and TCRdb retains in-frame clones only, with some absent. The table lists about 110,000 clones, 76% of them singletons. The specimen was peripheral blood. The receptors were gathered from a woman older than 75 with acute or convalescent COVID-19. CDR3s include the opening cysteine and the closing phenylalanine or tryptophan. A D gene is named only where the DNA matches it firmly. Size is omitted from some rows. Given values are once, few, many or a class for expanded clones.

once,TRBJ2-6,TRBD2,TRBV7-8,TGTGCCAGCAGGTCGGGGGGGCCTGGGGCCAACGTCCTGACTTTC,CASRSGGPGANVLTF
.,TRBJ2-1,.,TRBV27,TGTGCCAGCAGTTTATCTTATGCGCGGGATGAGCAGTTCTTC,CASSLSYARDEQFF
.,TRBJ2-5,TRBD2,TRBV28,TGTGCCAGCAGTTTATGGGGACCCCCGGCTAGCGGGAGGGCCGTTAAGACCCAGTACTTC,CASSLWGPPASGRAVKTQYF
.,TRBJ1-6,.,TRBV13,TGTGCCAGCGGGAGCGGTACGCCCTATAATTCACCCCTCCACTTT,CASGSGTPYNSPLHF
.,TRBJ1-4,TRBD1,TRBV7-9,TGTGCCAGCAGCTTAGCCTCAGGGGGCCCTAATGAAAAACTGTTTTTT,CASSLASGGPNEKLFF
few,TRBJ2-3,.,TRBV24-1,TGTGCCACCAGAAGTAGCGAAACAGATACGCAGTATTTT,CATRSSETDTQYF
once,TRBJ2-3,.,TRBV13,TGTGCCAGCAGCTTACTCACAGATACGCAGTATTTT,CASSLLTDTQYF
once,TRBJ1-4,.,TRBV4-2,TGTGCCAGCAGCCAAGATAGGGCCGGGGGGGAAAAACTGTTTTTT,CASSQDRAGGEKLFF
.,TRBJ2-5,.,TRBV10-3,TGTGCCATCAGGACCGACACAGGAGAGACCCAGTACTTC,CAIRTDTGETQYF
.,TRBJ1-1,.,TRBV11-2,TGTGCCAGCAGCTTGGGCCTTAACACTGAAGCTTTCTTT,CASSLGLNTEAFF
.,TRBJ2-4,.,TRBV28,TGTGCCAGCAGTTCCTTTCGGGGAAACTTAAGGCGTATAAACATTCAGTACTTC,CASSSFRGNLRRINIQYF
.,TRBJ2-5,TRBD1,TRBV25-1,TGTGCCAGCAGTGAACCTACAGGGGTCGAGACCCAGTACTTC,CASSEPTGVETQYF
.,TRBJ1-5,.,TRBV30,TGTGCCTGGAGTTCAGATAGCAATCAGCCCCAGCATTTT,CAWSSDSNQPQHF
.,TRBJ2-2,.,TRBV2,TGTGCCAGCAGAGGGGACACCGGGGAGCTGTTTTTT,CASRGDTGELFF
.,TRBJ2-7,.,TRBV25-1,TGTGCCAGCAGGCCGTGGCAGTCCTACGAGCAGTACTTC,CASRPWQSYEQYF
.,TRBJ2-1,.,TRBV11-2,TGTGCCAGCAGCCACTTAAGCAATGAGCAGTTCTTC,CASSHLSNEQFF
few,TRBJ2-7,.,TRBV7-2,TGTGCCAGCAGCCAAACGCGGAGCTCCTACGAGCAGTACTTC,CASSQTRSSYEQYF
few,TRBJ2-7,.,TRBV11-2,TGTGCCAGCAGCTTTTTGGGGGGAGCCCCCTACGAGCAGTACTTC,CASSFLGGAPYEQYF
.,TRBJ1-3,TRBD1,TRBV30,TGTGCCCTGGACAGGGGAGACGGAAACACCATATATTTT,CALDRGDGNTIYF
.,TRBJ1-2,TRBD1,TRBV7-2,TGTGCCAGCACCTCTGGGACAGGGGCCTATGGCTACACCTTC,CASTSGTGAYGYTF
.,TRBJ2-5,TRBD1,TRBV7-6,TGTGCCAGCAGCTTAGCCGACAGGGGTATCGTAGAGACCCAGTACTTC,CASSLADRGIVETQYF
.,TRBJ1-5,TRBD1,TRBV7-6,TGTGCCAGCAGCCCAGGGTGGGACAGGGGGGCTGGTCAGCCCCAGCATTTT,CASSPGWDRGAGQPQHF
many,TRBJ1-6,.,TRBV11-2,TGTGCCAGCACCGTACAGAGTTATAATTCACCCCTCCACTTT,CASTVQSYNSPLHF
.,TRBJ2-5,.,TRBV9,TGTGCCAGCAGCGTAGTTCTAGGAGAGACCCAGTACTTC,CASSVVLGETQYF
.,TRBJ2-4,.,TRBV7-9,TGTGCCAGCAGCTCAGGGTTGGGGCCCCAGTACTTC,CASSSGLGPQYF
.,TRBJ1-2,.,TRBV28,TGTGCCAGCAGGCCGGGGGGCGCAACTAACTATGGCTACACCTTC,CASRPGGATNYGYTF
.,TRBJ2-5,TRBD1,TRBV5-1,TGCGCCAGCAGCTTGATAGGGACAGGGGTTAGTACGCAGACCCAGTACTTC,CASSLIGTGVSTQTQYF
.,TRBJ2-7,.,TRBV5-1,TGCGCCAGCAGCCGGGGGAGTCGCTCCTACGAGCAGTACTTC,CASSRGSRSYEQYF
.,TRBJ2-7,TRBD1,TRBV10-1,TGCGCCAGCAGTGAGTCTACAGGGGGCGTCTCCTACGAGCAGTACTTC,CASSESTGGVSYEQYF
.,TRBJ1-2,TRBD1,TRBV2,TGTGCCAGCAGCCAACAGGGGCCCGCCTATGGCTACACCTTC,CASSQQGPAYGYTF
.,TRBJ1-2,.,TRBV6-5,TGTGCCAGCCGCGCGGGCGGCTACACCTTC,CASRAGGYTF
.,TRBJ2-7,.,TRBV2,TGTGCCAGCAGTGAATCGCTAGTAACCTACGAGCAGTACTTC,CASSESLVTYEQYF
.,TRBJ2-6,.,TRBV7-2,TGTGCCAGCAGCGGGGGCACTACTGGGGCCAACGTCCTGACTTTC,CASSGGTTGANVLTF
.,TRBJ1-1,TRBD1,TRBV9,TGTGCCAGCAGCGTAGGGCTTTGGACAGGGGGAGGGATGAACACTGAAGCTTTCTTT,CASSVGLWTGGGMNTEAFF
.,TRBJ2-7,TRBD1,TRBV6-5,TGTGCCAGCAGTTGGGCAGGGGGATCCTACGAGCAGTACTTC,CASSWAGGSYEQYF
.,TRBJ1-6,.,TRBV7-9,TGTGCCAGCAGCTTAGACCAGGGGTCCCCCCTCCACTTT,CASSLDQGSPLHF
.,TRBJ2-3,.,TRBV5-6,TGTGCCAGCAGCTTGACAGGATCAGGGGATACGCAGTATTTT,CASSLTGSGDTQYF
.,TRBJ1-6,.,TRBV30,TGTGCTTCGCGGGGGGAGTATAATTCACCCCTCCACTTT,CASRGEYNSPLHF
.,TRBJ1-6,.,TRBV6-1,TGTGCCAGCAGTGAAGCCCCCATTAGTTCACCCCTCCACTTT,CASSEAPISSPLHF
.,TRBJ1-4,TRBD1,TRBV14,TGTGCCAGCAGCCTGCGGACAGGTACTACTGAAAAACTGTTTTTT,CASSLRTGTTEKLFF
once,TRBJ1-4,.,TRBV15,TGTGCCACCAGCAGAGGGGTCAGGGAAAAACTGTTTTTT,CATSRGVREKLFF
.,TRBJ2-5,.,TRBV28,TGTGCCAGCAGTTTGGGGACAACTGGAGGAGAGACCCAGTACTTC,CASSLGTTGGETQYF
many,TRBJ2-2,.,TRBV7-6,TGTGCCAGCAGCTTACAACAGGGAGGGCGTGCCGGGGAGCTGTTTTTT,CASSLQQGGRAGELFF
.,TRBJ1-3,.,TRBV9,TGTGCCAGCAGCGTAAATTCGTGGACAGCCAGAGCCTCTGGAAACACCATATATTTT,CASSVNSWTARASGNTIYF
.,TRBJ2-3,TRBD2,TRBV6-5,TGTGCCAGCAGTTATTCGGGGGGGCCCACAGATACGCAGTATTTT,CASSYSGGPTDTQYF
.,TRBJ2-7,.,TRBV4-2,TGTGCCAGCAGCCAAGACAGGGGGGTAGACGAGCAGTACTTC,CASSQDRGVDEQYF
few,TRBJ2-7,.,TRBV5-4,TGTGCCAGCAGCTTGAGGGGGGCGGGGGTGTCCTACGAGCAGTACTTC,CASSLRGAGVSYEQYF
once,TRBJ2-2,TRBD1,TRBV6-4,TGTGCCAGCAGTGTACAGGGGGGCACCGGGGAGCTGTTTTTT,CASSVQGGTGELFF
.,TRBJ2-3,.,TRBV6-1,TGTGCCAGCAGTGAGGGGGGGCGCCTAAACGCCACCCCGCAGTATTTT,CASSEGGRLNATPQYF
.,TRBJ1-1,TRBD1,TRBV5-5,TGTGCCAGCAGCAACCGGGACAGGGGCTGGGATACTGAAGCTTTCTTT,CASSNRDRGWDTEAFF
.,TRBJ2-5,.,TRBV7-2,TGTGCCAGCAGCACCCTCCTCGGGGGGAGGGGGGAGACCCAGTACTTC,CASSTLLGGRGETQYF
.,TRBJ2-2,TRBD2,TRBV7-3,TGTGCCAGCAGCGGACTAGCGGGGGGGCAGGCCGGGGAGCTGTTTTTT,CASSGLAGGQAGELFF